Given below is one T cell receptor beta chain in context. Its antigen is unknown. Germline V CDR1 and CDR2: SGHVS, FQNEAQ. The V gene end was trimmed by 4 bases and the J gene end by 2 bases; junction bases not matched to a gene: 14. There are 19 residues in the CDR3. The data belong to a study of shared clonotypes between healthy human individuals. Study information: Each donor's CD4 naive and CD4 memory cells filled three plates apiece, CD8 naive two, and CD8 memory one.

Whole-study findings and limits: Approximately 4.6% of naive CD4 clonotypes were shared across a few donors.

Profiling relied on immunoSEQ multiplex PCR, and the TCRdb table lists in-frame clones only, not all of them. The sample lists some 900,000 clones, 76% occurring once. The specimen was memory CD4+ T cells sorted from blood. Regarding subset: CD45RA-negative fraction. This chain connects TRBV7-8 to TRBJ2-1, with TRBD1 identical over 10 bases. This TCR derives from a man between 18 and 35 years old in good health. The CDR3 loop reads CASSYAMTGGVTTYNEQFF. CDR3 DNA sequence: TGTGCCAGCAGCTACGCTATGACAGGGGGCGTTACTACCTACAATGAGCAGTTCTTC. The whole variable domain, filled in from reference TRBV7-8 and TRBJ2-1, reads GAGVSQSPRYKVAKRGQDVALRCDPISGHVSLFWYQQALGQGPEFLTYFQNEAQLDKSGLPSDRFFAERPEGSVSTLKIQRTQQEDSAVYLCASSYAMTGGVTTYNEQFFGPGTRLTVL.